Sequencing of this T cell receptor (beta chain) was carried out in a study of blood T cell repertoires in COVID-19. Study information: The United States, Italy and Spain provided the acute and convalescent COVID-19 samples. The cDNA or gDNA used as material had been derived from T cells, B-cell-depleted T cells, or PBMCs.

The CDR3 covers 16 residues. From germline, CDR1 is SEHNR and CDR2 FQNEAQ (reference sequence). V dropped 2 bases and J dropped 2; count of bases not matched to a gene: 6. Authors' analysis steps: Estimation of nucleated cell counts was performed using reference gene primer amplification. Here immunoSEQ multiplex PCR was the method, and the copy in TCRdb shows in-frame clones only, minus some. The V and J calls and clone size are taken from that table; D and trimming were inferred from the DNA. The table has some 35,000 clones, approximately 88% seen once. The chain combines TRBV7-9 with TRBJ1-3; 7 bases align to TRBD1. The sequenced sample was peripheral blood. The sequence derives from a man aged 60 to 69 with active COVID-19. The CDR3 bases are TGTGCCAGCAGCTTATCCCCGACAGGGACTGGAAACACCATATATTTT. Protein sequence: CASSLSPTGTGNTIYF.